This entry lists 2 T cell receptor beta chains sequenced from one sample in a study of blood T cell repertoires in COVID-19. TCRdb keeps only in-frame clones here, not all; method: immunoSEQ multiplex PCR. This sample has about 240,000 clones, with approximately 80% found just once. Sequenced material: peripheral blood. All receptors derive from a woman between 70 and 85 years old with acute or convalescent COVID-19.

The V and J genes are TRBV2 and TRBJ1-4; TRBD1 matches 9 bases. This CDR3 has 15 residues. The ends lost 9 bases at V and 2 bases at J; junction bases unmatched: 7. The germline gives CDR1 SNHLY, CDR2 FYNNEI. CDR3 region: CASRATGGTNEKLFF. As DNA, the CDR3 is TGTGCCAGTAGGGCAACAGGGGGCACTAATGAAAAACTGTTTTTT.

Remarks on this clone: Sequence at one end of the junction differs from germline and may be a read error. The chain uses TRBV3-1 (or the pseudogene TRBV3-2) and TRBJ2-7, with D tentatively TRBD2 (6 bases). The length of the CDR3 is 13 residues. CDR1 is LGHDT and CDR2 is YNNKEL in the germline V gene (reference sequence). DNA for the CDR3: TGTGCCAGCAGCCAGAGCTCGGACTACCAGCAGTACTTC. Its protein is CASSQSSDYQQYF.